The sequence of this T cell receptor (beta chain) was determined in a study of patients and donors after allogeneic stem cell transplantation. This CDR3 is 18 amino acids long. Germline CDR1 reads SGHKS; CDR2 reads YYEKEE (reference sequence). The J segment lost 5 bases and the V segment lost 4 bases, leaving 15 bases of the junction unmatched. TCRdb re-called the RT-PCR reads with MiXCR, one entry per CDR3 protein. The top ten hold 6% of the sample, which has some 880,000 distinct CDR3 sequences, about a sixth seen once. The sample comprised blood, either unsorted or a sorted T cell fraction (not recorded which). The rearrangement joins TRBV5-5 to TRBJ1-6, with 7 bases aligning to TRBD1. The sequence was obtained from a human donor who was either an allogeneic HSCT recipient or a stem cell or donor lymphocyte infusion donor (not recorded which). It is not recorded whose cells these are; they may come from a transplant donor. CDR3 bases: TGTGCCAGCAGCGTCCGGGACAGAAGCATGAGGGATAATTCACCCCTCCACTTT. Translated, it gives CASSVRDRSMRDNSPLHF.